This passage covers 2 T cell receptor beta chains from one sample sequenced in a study of cytomegalovirus exposure and HLA in healthy donors. PCR employed 60 Vbeta and 13 Jbeta primers. TCRdb's table, derived via immunoSEQ multiplex PCR, lists solely in-frame clones and lacks some. The table lists around 88,000 clones, over 75% of them singletons. Sequencing was performed on PBMCs. Receptors originate from a man aged 50 to 59 in good health and CMV-seropositive.

The rearrangement uses TRBV30 and TRBJ1-1, with unresolved D. The CDR3 is 14 residues long. Germline V CDR1 and CDR2: GTSNPN, SVGIG (reference sequence). V shed 0 bases and J shed 1 base, with 9 bases lying between them. The CDR3 bases are TGTGCCTGGAGTGTACGGGTGGGGAACACTGAAGCTTTCTTT. Translation gives CAWSVRVGNTEAFF. The full variable domain, its missing parts supplied by reference TRBV30 and TRBJ1-1, is SQTIHQWPATLVQPVGSPLSLECTVEGTSNPNLYWYRQAAGRGLQLLFYSVGIGQISSEVPQNLSASRPQDRQFILSSKKLLLSDSGFYLCAWSVRVGNTEAFFGQGTRLTVV.

This chain joins TRBV14 and TRBJ2-5; 12 nucleotides line up with TRBD1. The V and J ends lost 8 bases and 7 bases, in that order; junction bases with no gene match: 5. The CDR3 runs 13 residues. Per germline, CDR1 SGHDN and CDR2 FVKESK. The chain's CDR3 is CASGGQGALTQYF. The CDR3 nucleotides read TGTGCCAGCGGGGGACAGGGGGCTTTGACCCAGTACTTC.